These 18 T cell receptor beta chains were all obtained from the same sample, sequenced in a study of CD8 T cells in ankylosing spondylitis. A single record per CDR3 protein comes from TCRdb applying MiXCR to the 5' RACE reads. The sample has under 300,000 distinct CDR3 sequences, roughly 10% seen once. Source material: blood, either unsorted or a sorted T cell fraction (not recorded which). Receptor source: a male donor with ankylosing spondylitis or in good health (not recorded which).

The genes are TRBV19 and TRBJ1-5, with 7 bases that match TRBD1. Trimming cost V 4 bases and J 7 bases; bases outside gene matches: 7. CDR1 and CDR2 (germline): LNHDA, SQIVND (reference sequence). This CDR3 is built from 14 residues. CDR3 DNA: TGTGCCAGTAGTACACAGGGGCCACAGCAGCCCCAGCATTTT. It yields the protein CASSTQGPQQPQHF.

This clonotype was observed a few times. V is TRBV6-2 or TRBV6-3 and J is TRBJ2-1; 12 bases align to TRBD2. The germline gives CDR1 MNHEY, CDR2 SVGEGT. With V trimmed by 6 bases and J by 7 bases, 7 bases remained unmatched. The length of the CDR3 is 15 residues. The CDR3 spells CASSYLTSGGNEQFF. DNA of the CDR3: TGTGCCAGCAGCTACCTGACTAGCGGGGGTAATGAGCAGTTCTTC.

The table lists this clonotype with many counts. The chain combines TRBV29-1 with TRBJ2-3; D not certain. Trimming removed 6 bases at V and 2 bases at J, with 12 bases between. Germline V lookup: CDR1 SQVTM, CDR2 ANQGSEA. The CDR3 sequence is 13 residues long. The CDR3 DNA reads TGCAGCGTCCTTGACCATATCACAGATACGCAGTATTTT. Amino acid sequence: CSVLDHITDTQYF.

This clonotype was seen many times. The chain employs TRBV11-2 and TRBJ2-3, with 10 bases aligning to TRBD1. Germline V gene data show CDR1 as SGHAT and CDR2 as FQNNGV. V shed 5 bases, J shed 3 bases, and the junction held 2 bases outside the gene matches. The CDR3 is made up of 14 amino acids. The CDR3 coding sequence is TGTGCCAGCAGCCGGGACAGGGGAACAGATACGCAGTATTTT. Encoded protein: CASSRDRGTDTQYF.

The sample holds a few counts of this clonotype. This chain links TRBV20-1 with TRBJ1-1; no definite D call. The germline V gene has CDR1 DFQATT and CDR2 SNEGSKA (reference sequence). V was shortened by 0 bases and J by 4 bases, with 15 bases between the two germline ends. The CDR3 totals 15 residues. The CDR3 sequence: CSARDLRTGSTEAFF. The CDR3 DNA is TGCAGTGCTAGAGATCTTCGGACGGGCTCCACTGAAGCTTTCTTT.

This clonotype was detected ten times or more. The chain carries TRBV11-2 and TRBJ2-5; 15 bases are a match to TRBD2. J gave up 5 bases and V 5 bases, and 12 bases lay outside the gene matches. Germline values: CDR1 SGHAT, CDR2 FQNNGV. The CDR3 contains 18 residues. This chain's CDR3 is CASSRTKGLAGGGETQYF. For the CDR3, the DNA is TGTGCCAGCAGCCGAACCAAGGGACTAGCGGGAGGTGGGGAGACCCAGTACTTC.

A few counts support this clonotype. This chain connects TRBV11-3 to TRBJ2-7, with D possibly matching TRBD2 (5 bases). The V end lost 1 base, the J end lost 5 bases, and 12 bases lay between the germline ends. This CDR3 is 14 amino acids long. CDR1 and CDR2 (germline): SGHNT, YENEEA. The CDR3 DNA is TGTGCCAGCAGCTTAGGTCGGAGTAGCGACGAGCAGTACTTC. Residues: CASSLGRSSDEQYF. Full variable domain (outside the CDR3, taken from reference TRBV11-3 and TRBJ2-7): EAGVVQSPRYKIIEKKQPVAFWCNPISGHNTLYWYLQNLGQGPELLIRYENEEAVDDSQLPKDRFSAERLKGVDSTLKIQPAELGDSAVYLCASSLGRSSDEQYFGPGTRLTVT.

This clonotype was detected many times. V gene TRBV20-1 combines with J gene TRBJ2-5, with a possible D match to TRBD2 (5 bases). From germline, CDR1 is DFQATT and CDR2 SNEGSKA (reference sequence). CDR3 length: 15 residues. The germline V and J ends were trimmed by 1 base and 1 base, with 13 bases remaining between them. This CDR3 reads CSARASERSQETQYF. CDR3 DNA: TGCAGTGCTAGAGCGTCGGAGCGGTCCCAAGAGACCCAGTACTTC.

This clonotype was observed a handful of times. The V gene is TRBV29-1, the J gene TRBJ2-7; 8 bases align to TRBD1. The CDR3 loop spans 15 amino acids. CDR1 is SQVTM and CDR2 is ANQGSEA in the germline V gene. V trimming: 4 bases; J trimming: 5 bases; junction bases outside the gene matches: 13. The CDR3 coding sequence is TGCAGCGTTGCAGTATCCGGGACAGGTTCCGACGAGCAGTACTTC. Translation: CSVAVSGTGSDEQYF.

This clonotype was seen many times. The chain couples TRBV20-1 to TRBJ2-7, with a tentative D call TRBD2 (6 bases). The length of the CDR3 is 13 residues. Germline values: CDR1 DFQATT, CDR2 SNEGSKA (reference sequence). Trimming cost V 6 bases and J 2 bases, with 14 bases left between them. DNA of the CDR3: TGCAGTGCCGCCCGGCGGGGAACCTACGAGCAGTACTTC. It encodes CSAARRGTYEQYF.

The sample holds many counts of this clonotype. This chain joins TRBV12-3 or TRBV12-4 and TRBJ1-2; no clear D gene. V was clipped by 2 bases and J by 12 bases, with 13 bases between them. The CDR3 sequence is 12 residues long. The CDR3: CASSLYRGVHTF. Written as DNA, the CDR3 is TGTGCCAGCAGTTTATATCGGGGTGTTCACACCTTC.

This clonotype was recorded at least ten times. The chain employs TRBV15 and TRBJ2-7; D possibly matches TRBD1 or TRBD2 (5 bases each). In germline, CDR1 is LNHNV, CDR2 YYDKDF (reference sequence). This CDR3 is built from 16 residues. Trimming pared 5 bases from V and 7 bases from J, leaving 24 bases between. CDR3 amino acids: CATSPQLGVFGREQYF. In DNA, the CDR3 is TGTGCCACCAGCCCCCAGTTGGGGGTCTTCGGTCGGGAGCAGTACTTC.

This clonotype was recorded many times. The rearrangement links TRBV12-3 or TRBV12-4 to TRBJ2-3; no firm D call. The CDR3 totals 12 residues. The V end lost 6 bases, the J end lost 2 bases, and 6 bases lay between the germline ends. CDR3 sequence (DNA): TGTGCCAGCAGCTCGACCACAGATACGCAGTATTTT. Translating gives CASSSTTDTQYF.

This clonotype occurred many times. V gene TRBV7-8 combines with J gene TRBJ1-1; 8 bases match TRBD1. Germline CDR1 and CDR2: SGHVS and FQNEAQ. The CDR3 has 19 residues. V shed 5 bases, J shed 0 bases, and the junction held 17 bases outside the gene matches. CDR3 residues: CASSLQPGLGQGVNTEAFF. CDR3 coding DNA: TGTGCCAGCAGCCTACAACCTGGACTCGGACAGGGCGTGAACACTGAAGCTTTCTTT. The whole variable domain, remainder taken from reference TRBV7-8 and TRBJ1-1, is GAGVSQSPRYKVAKRGQDVALRCDPISGHVSLFWYQQALGQGPEFLTYFQNEAQLDKSGLPSDRFFAERPEGSVSTLKIQRTQQEDSAVYLCASSLQPGLGQGVNTEAFFGQGTRLTVV.

This clonotype came up many times. This rearrangement joins TRBV2 to TRBJ2-2, with unresolved D. V lost 6 bases and J 1 base, leaving 18 bases between the germline ends. Germline CDR1 is SNHLY and CDR2 is FYNNEI. The CDR3 sequence is 17 residues long. CDR3 loop: CASSGPEVAGNTGELFF. CDR3 nucleotide sequence: TGTGCCAGCAGCGGGCCCGAGGTGGCAGGGAACACCGGGGAGCTGTTTTTT.

This clonotype was detected many times. The chain uses TRBV15 and TRBJ2-7; a possible D gene is TRBD1 (6 bases). The CDR3 runs to 14 residues. Trimming took 2 bases from V and 2 from J, leaving 10 bases between them. Germline values: CDR1 LNHNV, CDR2 YYDKDF (reference sequence). CDR3 amino acids: CATSRYGQPYEQYF. In DNA, the CDR3 is TGTGCCACCAGCAGATATGGACAGCCCTACGAGCAGTACTTC.

This clonotype has a count of ten or more. The CDR3 DNA sequence: TGCGCCAGCAGCTTGGATATAGGACAGGAATCCACTGAAGCTTTCTTT. Translation gives CASSLDIGQESTEAFF. The chain uses TRBV5-1 and TRBJ1-1, with 7 bases identical to TRBD1. Per the germline V gene, CDR1 is SGHRS and CDR2 is YFSETQ. V lost 0 bases to trimming and J lost 4 bases; unmatched junction nucleotides: 9. The CDR3 is 16 residues long.

There are many counts of this clonotype. This chain links TRBV2 with TRBJ1-1, with TRBD1 as a possible D gene (6 bases). Germline V lookup: CDR1 SNHLY, CDR2 FYNNEI. This CDR3 has 18 residues. The V end was cut by 5 bases, the J end by 1 base, with 23 bases between. CDR3 coding DNA: TGTGCCAGCAGTTTCCAGGGGTTGGGCGGTAGTGGGAACACTGAAGCTTTCTTT. This gives the protein CASSFQGLGGSGNTEAFF.